Following are 9 T cell receptor beta chains from one sample sequenced in a study of tissue T cells after allogeneic stem cell transplantation. The repertoire was sequenced with immunoSEQ multiplex PCR; TCRdb's copy has only in-frame clones and lacks some. The sample lists some 25,000 clones, 70% to 75% occurring once. The sequencing used tissue from the ileum, collected at autopsy. These receptors came from an older female donor with lung cancer.

The chain uses TRBV3-1 (or the pseudogene TRBV3-2) and TRBJ1-2; TRBD1 matches at 9 bases. Trimming removed 4 bases from V and 8 bases from J; junction bases left unmatched: 14. Germline CDR1 LGHDT, CDR2 YNNKEL (reference sequence). There are 16 residues in the CDR3. This CDR3 reads CASSLPLRTGEVGYTF. The CDR3 DNA follows: TGTGCCAGCAGCCTACCACTGCGGACAGGGGAGGTGGGCTACACCTTC.

This clone was seen only a few times. This chain joins TRBV19 and TRBJ2-2; D assignment may be TRBD1 or TRBD2 (6 bases each). The CDR3 totals 15 residues. Germline V gene data show CDR1 as LNHDA and CDR2 as SQIVND (reference sequence). V was pared by 7 bases and J by 0 bases, with 12 bases between. The CDR3: CASKPGEANTGELFF. CDR3 nucleotides: TGTGCCAGTAAACCAGGGGAGGCGAACACCGGGGAGCTGTTTTTT.

This chain joins TRBV7-2 and TRBJ1-5; no firm D call. V was shortened by 4 bases and J by 0 bases, with 7 bases between the two germline ends. CDR3 size: 14 residues. CDR1 and CDR2 (germline): SGHTA, FQGNSA. The DNA of the CDR3 is TGTGCCAGCAGCTCCCAATATAGCAATCAGCCCCAGCATTTT. Amino acids: CASSSQYSNQPQHF.

In DNA form, the CDR3 reads TGTGCCAGCAGCTTAGAGAGACAGTATTCACCCCTCCACTTT. As protein: CASSLERQYSPLHF. This chain connects TRBV7-2 to TRBJ1-6; TRBD1 might be the D (5 bases). This CDR3 is built from 14 residues. The V gene's germline CDR1 is SGHTA and CDR2 FQGNSA. V lost 1 base, J lost 8 bases, and 9 bases lay in between. Filled out from reference TRBV7-2 and TRBJ1-6, the complete variable domain reads GAGVSQSPSNKVTEKGKDVELRCDPISGHTALYWYRQSLGQGLEFLIYFQGNSAPDKSGLPSDRFSAERTGGSVSTLTIQRTQQEDSAVYLCASSLERQYSPLHFGNGTRLTVT.

The gene calls are TRBV30 and TRBJ1-1; no clear D gene. The germline gives CDR1 GTSNPN, CDR2 SVGIG (reference sequence). Deletions cut 2 bases from V and 11 bases from J, with 12 bases between. This CDR3 is built from 11 residues. The CDR3 is CAWSKVREAFF. The CDR3 DNA reads TGTGCCTGGAGTAAGGTGAGAGAGGCTTTCTTT. Using reference TRBV30 and TRBJ1-1 for the parts outside the CDR3, the full variable domain is SQTIHQWPATLVQPVGSPLSLECTVEGTSNPNLYWYRQAAGRGLQLLFYSVGIGQISSEVPQNLSASRPQDRQFILSSKKLLLSDSGFYLCAWSKVREAFFGQGTRLTVV.

J is TRBJ1-1 and V is TRBV12-3 or TRBV12-4; 7 nucleotides match TRBD1. The CDR3 is 13 residues long. Germline trimming cut 6 bases from V and 2 bases from J; bases unmatched to any gene: 3. In nucleotides, the CDR3 is TGTGCCAGCAGGTGGGACAGAAACACTGAAGCTTTCTTT. Protein: CASRWDRNTEAFF.

This rearrangement joins TRBV4-1 to TRBJ2-3, with unresolved D. This CDR3 region has 14 residues. V lost 2 bases, J lost 2 bases, and 8 bases lay in between. CDR1 is MGHRA and CDR2 is YSYEKL in the germline V gene. In DNA form, the CDR3 reads TGCGCCAGCAGCCAACGGCAGATCACAGATACGCAGTATTTT. This sequence encodes CASSQRQITDTQYF.

V is TRBV5-6 and J is TRBJ1-6; D ambiguous. Germline V gene lookup returns CDR1 SGHDT and CDR2 YYEEEE. With 0 bases removed from V and 2 bases from J, the gap between germline ends came to 3 bases. This CDR3 contains 14 residues. CDR3 sequence reads: CASSLGPYNSPLHF. The CDR3 nucleotides read TGTGCCAGCAGCTTGGGGCCCTATAATTCACCCCTCCACTTT.

The genes are TRBV7-2 and TRBJ1-4; 9 bases are a match to TRBD1. The V and J ends lost 1 base and 7 bases, in that order; junction bases with no gene match: 4. The V gene's germline CDR1 is SGHTA and CDR2 FQGNSA. The length of the CDR3 is 15 residues. CDR3: CASSLGGTGTEKLFF. The CDR3 coding sequence is TGTGCCAGCAGCTTAGGAGGGACAGGGACTGAAAAACTGTTTTTT.